These T cell receptor beta chains were read from a single sample in a study of OX40 agonist ivuxolimab in advanced cancers. Sequenced by immunoSEQ multiplex PCR; TCRdb stores in-frame clones only, minus some. The repertoire holds around 72,000 clones, with around 91% as singletons. The sequencing here drew on CD4+ or CD8+ T cells sorted from blood, taken in a trial of the OX40 agonist ivuxolimab. The receptor set was obtained from an adult with an advanced solid tumor such as melanoma, head and neck, liver or kidney cancer. Each CDR3 is given with its conserved first and last residue. A D gene is named only where the DNA matches it firmly. Clone size is not always given. Where it is, it says once, few, many or a class for expanded clones.

size	V	D	J	DNA	CDR3
.	TRBV5-6	.	TRBJ1-2	TGTGCCAGCAGCAAAAACCGGCTTTTCTATGGCTACACCTTC	CASSKNRLFYGYTF
.	TRBV12-1	.	TRBJ2-3	TGTGCCAGCAGCTTTAGCTCAAATACGCAGTATTTT	CASSFSSNTQYF
.	TRBV5-1	.	TRBJ2-1	TGCGCCAGCAGCTTGGCTTTTGAGCCCTGGAATGAGCAGTTCTTC	CASSLAFEPWNEQFF
.	TRBV6-1	TRBD1	TRBJ1-6	TGTGCCAGCAGCCCCCGACAGGGCGTCAATTCACCCCTCCACTTT	CASSPRQGVNSPLHF
once	TRBV5-8	.	TRBJ2-5	TGTGCCAGCAGCCCGGGGCAGAGGGATGTGGAGACCCAGTACTTC	CASSPGQRDVETQYF
.	TRBV19	.	TRBJ2-7	TGTGCCAGTAGTATCTGGGGTTACGAGCAGTACTTC	CASSIWGYEQYF
.	TRBV6-1	.	TRBJ1-6	TGTGCCAGCAGTGCCGAGGAATACTCCTATAATTCACCCCTCCACTTT	CASSAEEYSYNSPLHF
.	TRBV19	.	TRBJ2-1	TGTGCCAGTACGGTAACCCACGGACGGGCCTACAATGAGCAGTTCTTC	CASTVTHGRAYNEQFF
.	TRBV7-6	.	TRBJ2-7	TGTGCCAGCAGCTTAGGAGTAGGGACGGGGAGTTACGAGCAGTACTTC	CASSLGVGTGSYEQYF
.	TRBV9	TRBD2	TRBJ2-3	TGTGCCAGCAGCCCCACTAGCGGAATCACAGATACGCAGTATTTT	CASSPTSGITDTQYF
once	TRBV10-3	TRBD1	TRBJ1-2	TGTGCCATCAGCCCCTCCTCGGGACAGGGATATTATGGCTACACCTTC	CAISPSSGQGYYGYTF
.	TRBV11-1	TRBD2	TRBJ2-7	TGTGCCAGCAGCTTACTAGCGGGTTACTCCTACGAGCAGTACTTC	CASSLLAGYSYEQYF
.	TRBV5-1	.	TRBJ1-2	TGCGCTTCTTACCCGGGGGGCCCGGGCTATGGCTACACCTTC	CASYPGGPGYGYTF
few	TRBV6-5	.	TRBJ1-1	TGTGCCAGCCTAGACAGTCTAACTTTGAACACTGAAGCTTTCTTT	CASLDSLTLNTEAFF
.	TRBV28	TRBD2	TRBJ2-3	TGTGCCAGCACCTCTACGGGACTAGGGGCAGATACGCAGTATTTT	CASTSTGLGADTQYF
.	TRBV10-3	TRBD2	TRBJ2-7	TGTGCCATCAGTGATGGGAGTTTGGCGGGAGGGCTCCACGAGCAGTACTTC	CAISDGSLAGGLHEQYF
.	TRBV6-6	.	TRBJ1-1	TGTGCCAGCAGTTACCAGGGAACAGACACTGAAGCTTTCTTT	CASSYQGTDTEAFF
.	TRBV6-1	.	TRBJ2-3	TGTGCCAGCATAAGGGCACTAGCAGACACAGATACGCAGTATTTT	CASIRALADTDTQYF
.	TRBV7-9	TRBD1	TRBJ1-2	TGTGCCAGCAGCTTAGCCGGGACAGACTATGGCTACACCTTC	CASSLAGTDYGYTF
.	TRBV5-1	TRBD1	TRBJ1-1	TGCGCCAGCAGCTCGGGACAGGGGCGAAACGCTGAAGCTTTCTTT	CASSSGQGRNAEAFF
.	TRBV7-8	TRBD1	TRBJ2-2	TGTGCCAGCAGCTTAGTTACAGGGGGTTTGAATACCGGGGAGCTGTTTTTT	CASSLVTGGLNTGELFF
.	TRBV2	.	TRBJ1-1	TGTGCCAGCATCCCGGGGGGAATTGCTGAAGCTTTCTTT	CASIPGGIAEAFF
.	TRBV27	TRBD2	TRBJ2-1	TGTGCCAGCAGTATCCTAGCGGCCTACAATGAGCAGTTCTTC	CASSILAAYNEQFF
.	TRBV7-2	TRBD2	TRBJ2-1	TGTGCCAGCAGCTTTAAGATAAACGGACTAGCGGGAGCGGGTGAGCAGTTCTTC	CASSFKINGLAGAGEQFF
.	TRBV5-4	TRBD1	TRBJ1-4	TGTGCCAGCAGCAACAACCGGGACAGGGGCACAACTAATGAAAAACTGTTTTTT	CASSNNRDRGTTNEKLFF
.	TRBV21-1	.	TRBJ2-7	TGTGCCAGCAGCAAATGGCTACATCTTTCCTACGAGCAGTACTTC	CASSKWLHLSYEQYF
.	TRBV11-2	TRBD2	TRBJ2-3	TGTGCCAGCAGCGACCCTGGATGGGGGGGAACCACAGATACGCAGTATTTT	CASSDPGWGGTTDTQYF
.	TRBV6-6	TRBD1	TRBJ2-1	TGTGCCAGCAGCAACGGGGGACAGGGCGGCAATGAGCAGTTCTTC	CASSNGGQGGNEQFF
.	TRBV7-9	TRBD2	TRBJ2-1	TGTGCCAGCAGCTTAGAGGTGGGAGGGGCTTACAATGAGCAGTTCTTC	CASSLEVGGAYNEQFF
.	TRBV27	TRBD1	TRBJ2-3	TGTGCCAGCAGTTTATCGGGACTTGCGAACAGGGGGAGCACAGATACGCAGTATTTT	CASSLSGLANRGSTDTQYF
.	TRBV6-5	TRBD1	TRBJ1-6	TGTGCCAGCAGTTACTCGGGACAGGGTAGTTCACCCCTCCACTTT	CASSYSGQGSSPLHF
.	TRBV7-3	TRBD2	TRBJ2-2	TGTGCCAGCAGCTCCGGACTAGCGGGGCTCACCGGGGAGCTGTTTTTT	CASSSGLAGLTGELFF
few	TRBV30	.	TRBJ1-1	TGTGCCTGGAGTAACTTAGGGGCTGAAGCTTTCTTT	CAWSNLGAEAFF
.	TRBV28	.	TRBJ1-1	TGTGCCAGCAGCCCAAGGGGGGCTCAGAACACTGAAGCTTTCTTT	CASSPRGAQNTEAFF
once	TRBV7-3	.	TRBJ2-3	TGTGCCAGCAGCTTCTATCGGGGCAGCACAGATACGCAGTATTTT	CASSFYRGSTDTQYF
once	TRBV19	.	TRBJ1-2	TGTGCCAGTCTCTGGGGACCCAACTATGGCTACACCTTC	CASLWGPNYGYTF
.	TRBV4-1	.	TRBJ1-2	TGCGCCAGCAGCCAAGAGGGAGGGAGAGGGGCGAGTTATGGCTACACCTTC	CASSQEGGRGASYGYTF
.	TRBV28	.	TRBJ1-4	TGTGCCAGCAGGCCAGATGGGGACTTCGCAACTAATGAAAAACTGTTTTTT	CASRPDGDFATNEKLFF
.	TRBV6-6	.	TRBJ1-5	TGTGCCAGCAGTTCCGTCGTTGGCAGCAATCAGCCCCAGCATTTT	CASSSVVGSNQPQHF
once	TRBV5-5	TRBD1	TRBJ1-5	TGTGCCAGCAGCGGCGGGACAGATTATAGCAATCAGCCCCAGCATTTT	CASSGGTDYSNQPQHF
.	TRBV30	TRBD1	TRBJ1-5	TGTGCCTGGAGTACAGGGGGGGATCAGCCCCAGCATTTT	CAWSTGGDQPQHF
.	TRBV2	TRBD1	TRBJ1-2	TGTGCCAGCAGCGTGGACAGGGCTACTAACTATGGCTACACCTTC	CASSVDRATNYGYTF
once	TRBV2	TRBD2	TRBJ2-3	TGTGCCAGCAGTGAAAGGCTAGCGGGGGGGCCGGGGACAGATACGCAGTATTTT	CASSERLAGGPGTDTQYF
.	TRBV7-2	.	TRBJ2-1	TGTGCCAGCAGCTCGAGCGGGCCTATGTACAATGAGCAGTTCTTC	CASSSSGPMYNEQFF
.	TRBV11-2	.	TRBJ2-7	TGTGCCAGCAGCTTAGTGGGAGGTGCCTCCTACGAGCAGTACTTC	CASSLVGGASYEQYF
.	TRBV11-3	TRBD2	TRBJ2-2	TGTGCCAGCAGCTCTAGCGGGCGGACGAACACCGGGGAGCTGTTTTTT	CASSSSGRTNTGELFF
.	TRBV5-1	.	TRBJ2-5	TGCGCCAGCAGCTTGGGTCGTCAGCAAGAGACCCAGTACTTC	CASSLGRQQETQYF
.	TRBV4-2	.	TRBJ2-1	TGTGCCAGCAGCGCTGGCGAGGGGCAGAGCTCCTACAATGAGCAGTTCTTC	CASSAGEGQSSYNEQFF